One and the same sample provided the 20 T cell receptor beta chains below, sequenced in a study of T-cell memory formation after mild COVID-19. TCRdb reprocessed the 5' RACE reads with MiXCR, giving one entry per CDR3 protein. This sample has just over 200,000 distinct CDR3 sequences, with over 9% found just once. Source material: PBMCs or a T cell subset sorted from them (not recorded which). Source of these receptors: a young man who had mild COVID-19 (a few samples of this study predate the infection). Cell type and time point are not known.

This clonotype has a count of ten or more. The chain carries TRBV4-3 and TRBJ1-4; D may be TRBD1 (6 bases). The CDR3 length is 16 residues. Germline values: CDR1 LGHNA, CDR2 YSLEER. Between the trimmed V and J ends, which lost 4 bases and 3 bases, there was a span of 15 bases. CDR3 sequence: CASSRGREGANEKLFF. CDR3 bases: TGCGCCAGCAGCCGGGGGAGGGAGGGGGCTAATGAAAAACTGTTTTTT.

This clonotype was seen at least ten times. V gene TRBV7-2 combines with J gene TRBJ1-1; 11 bases align to TRBD1. The CDR3 consists of 13 residues. CDR1 and CDR2 from the germline V gene are SGHTA and FQGNSA. The V gene end was trimmed by 5 bases and the J gene end by 4 bases; junction bases not matched to a gene: 0. CDR3 sequence reads: CASSGTGGTEAFF. CDR3 nucleotides: TGTGCCAGCAGCGGGACAGGGGGCACTGAAGCTTTCTTT.

The V call is TRBV12-3 or TRBV12-4, the J call TRBJ1-1, with D possibly being TRBD1 (6 bases). V was cut by 7 bases and J by 4 bases, with 16 bases left in between. The CDR3 spans 14 residues. CDR3 nucleotide sequence: TGTGCCAGCACCTCGAGGGGGTGGGGCACTGAAGCTTTCTTT. The encoded protein is CASTSRGWGTEAFF.

This clonotype was seen more than once but under ten times. The chain links TRBV6-1 to TRBJ2-2; D remains ambiguous. Germline V gives CDR1 MNHNS, CDR2 SASEGT. Trimming stripped 3 bases from V and 0 bases from J, with 5 bases between. The CDR3 is 14 amino acids. The CDR3 reads CASSEVPNTGELFF. The CDR3 nucleotides are TGTGCCAGCAGTGAGGTTCCGAACACCGGGGAGCTGTTTTTT.

This clonotype was counted at least ten times. The chain is built from TRBV4-3 and TRBJ2-7; 11 bases are shared with TRBD1. CDR1 and CDR2 from the germline V gene are LGHNA and YSLEER. The J segment lost 3 bases and the V segment lost 0 bases, leaving 1 base of the junction unmatched. This CDR3 spans 15 amino acids. The CDR3 is CASSQEGTGGYEQYF. The CDR3 nucleotides are TGCGCCAGCAGCCAAGAGGGGACAGGGGGCTACGAGCAGTACTTC.

This clonotype was seen many times. The chain recombines TRBV28 with TRBJ2-5, with TRBD1 as a possible D gene (6 bases). Trimming removed 8 bases from V and 5 bases from J, with 12 bases in between. Germline lookup yields CDR1 MDHEN and CDR2 SYDVKM. The CDR3 is 12 residues long. Here the CDR3 DNA reads TGTGCCAGCTCGTGGGGGCGGGAGACCCAGTACTTC. This codes for CASSWGRETQYF.

This clonotype was found many times. The J gene is TRBJ1-1, the V gene TRBV5-1; a possible D gene is TRBD1 (6 bases). This CDR3 comprises 15 residues. With 4 bases removed from V and 1 base from J, the gap between germline ends came to 14 bases. The V gene's germline CDR1 is SGHRS and CDR2 YFSETQ. CDR3 sequence reads: CASSNRQARNTEAFF. The CDR3 DNA reads as TGCGCCAGCAGCAATCGACAGGCCAGGAACACTGAAGCTTTCTTT. The variable domain in full, with the rest retrieved from reference TRBV5-1 and TRBJ1-1, is KAGVTQTPRYLIKTRGQQVTLSCSPISGHRSVSWYQQTPGQGLQFLFEYFSETQRNKGNFPGRFSGRQFSNSRSEMNVSTLELGDSALYLCASSNRQARNTEAFFGQGTRLTVV.

The CDR3 is CASSSGEDTIYF. CDR3 coding DNA: TGTGCCAGCAGTTCGGGGGAGGACACCATATATTTT. The chain uses TRBV28 and TRBJ1-3, with a possible D match to TRBD1 (5 bases). The germline gives CDR1 MDHEN, CDR2 SYDVKM. V was trimmed by 4 bases and J by 8 bases, leaving 9 bases between them. The length of the CDR3 is 12 residues.

This chain's CDR3 is CASSEDRASNQPQHF. CDR3 in DNA: TGTGCCAGCAGCGAGGACAGGGCTAGCAATCAGCCCCAGCATTTT. The chain joins TRBV7-2 to TRBJ1-5, with 8 bases that match TRBD1. Trimming removed 5 bases from V and 0 bases from J; junction bases left unmatched: 3. This CDR3 region has 15 residues. The germline V gene has CDR1 SGHTA and CDR2 FQGNSA.

This clonotype showed up many times. This rearrangement joins TRBV10-3 to TRBJ2-1; 10 bases agree with TRBD2. Looked up from germline, CDR1 is ENHRY and CDR2 is SYGVKD. This CDR3 comprises 15 residues. V lost 11 bases, J lost 6 bases, and 13 bases stayed unmatched. The CDR3 DNA follows: TGTGCCGCTAAGTCGCTAGCGGGGGCGCTCAATGAGCAGTTCTTC. Translating gives CAAKSLAGALNEQFF.

The gene calls are TRBV2 and TRBJ1-1; the D gene is possibly TRBD1 (6 bases). From germline, CDR1 is SNHLY and CDR2 FYNNEI. The CDR3 has 14 amino acids. V lost 8 bases and J lost 0, with 13 bases in between. DNA for the CDR3: TGTGCCAGCGTTTCTGACAGGTTGAACACTGAAGCTTTCTTT. Translation gives CASVSDRLNTEAFF. The full variable domain, its missing parts supplied by reference TRBV2 and TRBJ1-1, is EPEVTQTPSHQVTQMGQEVILRCVPISNHLYFYWYRQILGQKVEFLVSFYNNEISEKSEIFDDQFSVERPDGSNFTLKIRSTKLEDSAMYFCASVSDRLNTEAFFGQGTRLTVV.

The sample holds a few counts of this clonotype. The V and J genes are TRBV20-1 and TRBJ1-5; D is undetermined. From germline, CDR1 is DFQATT and CDR2 SNEGSKA (reference sequence). The ends were cut back, 6 bases at V and 6 bases at J, with 12 bases in the middle. The CDR3 sequence is 12 residues long. The CDR3 DNA follows: TGCAGTGCGGTCGGGGAGGGTCAGCCCCAGCATTTT. Encoded protein: CSAVGEGQPQHF.

The CDR3 sequence is CASSPRTGGEDGYTF. The CDR3 nucleotides are TGTGCCAGCTCACCTCGGACAGGGGGCGAGGATGGCTACACCTTC. The gene calls are TRBV18 and TRBJ1-2, with TRBD1 matching 11 bases. The V gene's germline CDR1 is KGHSH and CDR2 LQKENI. The trim removed 3 bases at V and 6 bases at J, leaving 6 bases unmatched. CDR3 length: 15 amino acids.

This clonotype appeared a few times. In DNA, the CDR3 is TGTGCCATCAGTGAGCGACAGGAGAGGGGAGCTTTCTTT. Amino acids: CAISERQERGAFF. V is TRBV10-3 and J is TRBJ1-1; D may be TRBD1 (6 bases). The CDR3 contains 13 residues. CDR1 and CDR2 from the germline V gene are ENHRY and SYGVKD. Deletions cut 2 bases from V and 10 bases from J, with 14 bases between.

The rearrangement joins TRBV7-2 to TRBJ1-3; 7 nucleotides align to TRBD1. Per the germline V gene, CDR1 is SGHTA and CDR2 is FQGNSA. After removal of 3 bases from V and 0 bases from J, the junction contained 5 bases not matched to a gene. The CDR3 has 16 residues. The CDR3 region is CASSLYTGVSGNTIYF. CDR3 DNA: TGTGCCAGCAGCTTGTACACAGGGGTCTCTGGAAACACCATATATTTT.

This clonotype was counted many times. J is TRBJ1-1 and V is TRBV28; D remains ambiguous. Germline CDR1 reads MDHEN; CDR2 reads SYDVKM. The V and J ends lost 3 bases and 6 bases respectively, with 11 bases between them. The CDR3 runs 13 residues. CDR3 nucleotides: TGTGCCAGCAGTTTCGGTGGAAGGCCTGAAGCTTTCTTT. Translating gives CASSFGGRPEAFF.

This clonotype came up a few times. The rearrangement links TRBV12-3 or TRBV12-4 to TRBJ2-5; D unclear. This CDR3 is built from 13 residues. V was clipped by 0 bases and J by 5 bases, with 7 bases between them. DNA of the CDR3: TGTGCCAGCAGTTTAGCAGCGTTTGAGACCCAGTACTTC. Encoded protein: CASSLAAFETQYF.

The chain carries TRBV5-1 and TRBJ2-2; D gene ambiguous. The CDR3 is 14 amino acids. V lost 0 bases and J lost 7, with 10 bases in between. Per the germline V gene, CDR1 is SGHRS and CDR2 is YFSETQ. This chain's CDR3 is CASSLAESHGELFF. The CDR3 coding sequence is TGCGCCAGCAGCTTGGCGGAGAGTCACGGGGAGCTGTTTTTT.

This clonotype was picked up many times. V is TRBV7-9 and J is TRBJ2-1, with 13 bases that match TRBD2. The ends lost 0 bases at V and 9 bases at J; junction bases unmatched: 5. The CDR3 sequence is 16 residues long. Looked up from germline, CDR1 is SEHNR and CDR2 is FQNEAQ (reference sequence). The CDR3 nucleotides are TGTGCCAGCAGCTTAGCCGGGACTAGCGGGGTCTGTGAGCAGTTCTTC. This gives the protein CASSLAGTSGVCEQFF.

The rearrangement links TRBV4-3 to TRBJ1-2; a possible D gene is TRBD1 (5 bases). V was cut by 4 bases and J by 7 bases, with 19 bases left in between. Germline CDR1 and CDR2: LGHNA and YSLEER. The length of the CDR3 is 15 residues. The DNA for the CDR3 is TGCGCCAGCAGCCCTGGAGGTCAGGGCGGGATTGGCTACACCTTC. It specifies CASSPGGQGGIGYTF.